The rows below give T cell receptor beta chains drawn from one sample of a study of blood T cell repertoires in COVID-19. Data came from immunoSEQ multiplex PCR; TCRdb stores just in-frame clones and leaves some out. The sample lists just under 80,000 clones, about nine tenths occurring once. The sample was peripheral blood. Every receptor here comes from a human donor in a cohort sampled during active COVID-19. CDR3s include the opening cysteine and the closing phenylalanine or tryptophan. D genes are given only for firm matches. Where a row states a size, it is once, few, many or the class of an expanded clone; other rows omit it.

size	D	V	J	DNA	CDR3
-	TRBD1	TRBV7-4	TRBJ1-4	TGTGCCAGCAGGGCCGGGACAGGGAGTGAAAAACTGTTTTTT	CASRAGTGSEKLFF
-	-	TRBV6-2/TRBV6-3	TRBJ2-3	TGTGCCAGCAGCCCAGCGGAGACCACCACAGATACGCAGTATTTT	CASSPAETTTDTQYF
-	TRBD1	TRBV5-1	TRBJ2-2	TGCGCCAGCAGCTTGACCCCAGGGACAGGGGGCCTTAGCACCGGGGAGCTGTTTTTT	CASSLTPGTGGLSTGELFF
-	TRBD2	TRBV7-9	TRBJ2-7	TGTGCCAGCACCCTGGGGGAGGGAGATTACGAGCAGTACTTC	CASTLGEGDYEQYF
-	TRBD2	TRBV19	TRBJ2-1	TGTGCCAGTAGTTTCAGGACTAGCGGGATCTCTAATGCTGGGGAGCAGTTCTTC	CASSFRTSGISNAGEQFF
-	-	TRBV10-1	TRBJ2-1	TGCGCCAGCAGTGAGTCGACTCACGGCGGGAAATTTTACAATGAGCAGTTCTTC	CASSESTHGGKFYNEQFF
-	-	TRBV27	TRBJ1-2	TGTGCCAGCAGTCTAGTAGCCGCCCTAGGACAGCTGGGGGGCTACACCTTC	CASSLVAALGQLGGYTF
-	-	TRBV6-5	TRBJ2-7	TGTGCCAGCAGTAAACGACAGGACTCCTACGAGCAGTACTTC	CASSKRQDSYEQYF
-	-	TRBV7-2	TRBJ2-3	TGTGCCAGCAGCCAATCCCCCCCCCGGTCGCAGTATTTT	CASSQSPPRSQYF
-	-	TRBV20-1	TRBJ2-7	TGCAGTGCGGGGGGGGCTAACGAGCAGTACTTC	CSAGGANEQYF
-	-	TRBV30	TRBJ2-3	TGTGCCTGGAGTCTGGGGCAGGGGGGCGGCAGGGATACGCAGTATTTT	CAWSLGQGGGRDTQYF
many	TRBD1	TRBV27	TRBJ2-2	TGTGCCAGCAGTATACCAAGAGAGACAGGGGGAGGATTCGTAAACACCGGGGAGCTGTTTTTT	CASSIPRETGGGFVNTGELFF
-	TRBD2	TRBV28	TRBJ2-1	TGTGCCAGCAGCCCCTTCAGGACTAGCGGATTTGAGCAGTTCTTC	CASSPFRTSGFEQFF
-	-	TRBV18	TRBJ2-1	TGTGCCAGCTCACCAGGACTGTACAATGAGCAGTTCTTC	CASSPGLYNEQFF
-	-	TRBV10-3	TRBJ2-2	TGTGCCATCAGTGAGTTGAACAGCGGCGGGGAGCTGTTTTTT	CAISELNSGGELFF
-	-	TRBV28	TRBJ2-7	TGTGCCAGCAGGCCCCATAGCGGCGTCTACGAGCAGTACTTC	CASRPHSGVYEQYF
-	TRBD2	TRBV5-1	TRBJ2-3	TGCGCCAGCAGCTTCGGGACTAGCGGGAGTTATACGCAGTATTTT	CASSFGTSGSYTQYF
once	TRBD2	TRBV19	TRBJ2-1	TGTGCCAGTAGTAAAGGGACTAGCGCCTACAATGAGCAGTTCTTC	CASSKGTSAYNEQFF
-	-	TRBV18	TRBJ2-1	TGTGCCAGCCAAGAGTGGAGCTCCTACAATGAGCAGTTCTTC	CASQEWSSYNEQFF
-	-	TRBV7-3	TRBJ2-5	TGTGCCAGCAGCAGAAGCGGTCAAGAGACCCAGTACTTC	CASSRSGQETQYF
-	TRBD1	TRBV3-1/TRBV3-2	TRBJ2-7	TGTGCCAGCACAAGACAGGGGACTTACGAGCAGTACTTC	CASTRQGTYEQYF
-	TRBD2	TRBV5-4	TRBJ2-2	TGTGCCAGCAGCTCAAAAGCGGGACGGGACACCGGGGAGCTGTTTTTT	CASSSKAGRDTGELFF
-	-	TRBV5-1	TRBJ2-5	TGCGCCAGCAGCTTGAGGAGCGCAAGCGAGACCCAGTACTTC	CASSLRSASETQYF
-	-	TRBV28	TRBJ1-2	TGTGCCAGCAGTTTAAATATAGCTAACTATGGCTACACCTTC	CASSLNIANYGYTF
-	-	TRBV3-1/TRBV3-2	TRBJ1-1	TGTGCCAGCAGCCAACCGTCGTTGAACACTGAAGCTTTCTTT	CASSQPSLNTEAFF
many	TRBD1	TRBV6-5	TRBJ1-1	TGTGCCAGCAGTCCCGGGGGACAGGTGAACACTGAAGCTTTCTTT	CASSPGGQVNTEAFF
-	TRBD2	TRBV7-2	TRBJ2-1	TGTGCCAGCAGCTTATTATTCAGCGGGAGTGGGAATGAGCAGTTCTTC	CASSLLFSGSGNEQFF
-	TRBD2	TRBV18	TRBJ2-2	TGTGCCAGCTCACCATTCCAGCGGGAGATCCCCGGGGAGCTGTTTTTT	CASSPFQREIPGELFF
-	TRBD2	TRBV4-1	TRBJ2-5	TGCGCCAGCAGCGACCGACTAGCGGGGGGGCCGGGGCAAGAGACCCAGTACTTC	CASSDRLAGGPGQETQYF
-	TRBD1	TRBV24-1	TRBJ2-5	TGTGCCAGCGGAGTACTTGGGACAGACTTCCAAGAGACCCAGTACTTC	CASGVLGTDFQETQYF
-	-	TRBV18	TRBJ1-1	TGTGCCAGCTCACTCGCGGGGGAGGGCACTGAAGCTTTCTTT	CASSLAGEGTEAFF
-	-	TRBV13	TRBJ2-5	TGTGCCAGCAGCGCGAAAGAGACCCAGTACTTC	CASSAKETQYF
-	-	TRBV9	TRBJ1-6	TGTGCCAGCAGCGTACACAGAGTTCAATCACCCCTCCACTTT	CASSVHRVQSPLHF
-	TRBD1	TRBV7-2	TRBJ2-1	TGTGCCAGCAGCCCCGGGACAGTCGATTACAATGAGCAGTTCTTC	CASSPGTVDYNEQFF
once	TRBD1	TRBV12-3/TRBV12-4	TRBJ2-7	TGTGCCAGCAGTTTATCGGACAGGGGCGAGCAGTACTTC	CASSLSDRGEQYF
-	TRBD1	TRBV11-3	TRBJ1-1	TGTGCCAGCAGCCCGTCAGGGGGCGTGGGGGCCACTGAAGCTTTCTTT	CASSPSGGVGATEAFF
-	TRBD1	TRBV7-2	TRBJ1-1	TGTGCCAGCAGCCCCGGGACAGGGGTTACTGAAGCTTTCTTT	CASSPGTGVTEAFF
-	TRBD2	TRBV20-1	TRBJ2-5	TGCAGTGCTAGTTTGCGGGGGGCTCAAGAGACCCAGTACTTC	CSASLRGAQETQYF
-	TRBD2	TRBV3-1/TRBV3-2	TRBJ2-7	TGTGCCAGCAGCCAAGAGGAGAGCTTGAGACTAGCGGGAGGGCTGGACGAGCAGTACTTC	CASSQEESLRLAGGLDEQYF
once	TRBD1	TRBV9	TRBJ2-7	TGTGCCAGCAGCGCGAGGGACAGCGCTTCCTACGAGCAGTACTTC	CASSARDSASYEQYF
-	TRBD1	TRBV18	TRBJ2-7	TGTGCCAGCTCACTGGGACAGTCCTACGAGCAGTACTTC	CASSLGQSYEQYF
-	TRBD1	TRBV12-5	TRBJ2-3	TGTGCTAGTGACAGGGGTCAAATCGCAGATACGCAGTATTTT	CASDRGQIADTQYF
-	TRBD2	TRBV11-3	TRBJ2-4	TGTGCCAGCAGCTTACCGGGACTAGCGGGAGGTGTAGCCAAAAACATTCAGTACTTC	CASSLPGLAGGVAKNIQYF
-	TRBD1	TRBV15	TRBJ2-3	TGTGCCACCGGGGGACAGATTACAGATACGCAGTATTTT	CATGGQITDTQYF
once	-	TRBV6-5	TRBJ1-5	TGTGCCAGCGCTCGGAGGGGTAGTCAGCCCCAGCATTTT	CASARRGSQPQHF
-	-	TRBV11-3	TRBJ2-5	TGTGCCAGCAGCTTAGTAGTGTCCCAAGAGACCCAGTACTTC	CASSLVVSQETQYF
-	-	TRBV10-2	TRBJ2-1	TGCGCCAGCAGACAGGGAGAGAATGAGCAGTTCTTC	CASRQGENEQFF
-	-	TRBV5-4	TRBJ1-2	TGTGCCAGCAGCTTTAGGGGCCGGGGCTACACCTTC	CASSFRGRGYTF
-	-	TRBV18	TRBJ1-2	TGTGCCAGCTCCGATGCGCATGGCTACACCTTC	CASSDAHGYTF
once	TRBD2	TRBV11-2	TRBJ2-1	TGTGCCAGCAGCTTAGTGGGTAGCGGGAGAGGATACAATGAGCAGTTCTTC	CASSLVGSGRGYNEQFF
-	-	TRBV3-1/TRBV3-2	TRBJ1-5	TGTGCCAGCAGCCTCCGGGATCCGCCCATTAATCAGCCCCAGCATTTT	CASSLRDPPINQPQHF